This TCR beta chain was identified during a study of beta chain features in type 1 diabetes. Germline loops: CDR1 SGDLS, CDR2 YYNGEE. Trimming took 3 bases from V and 5 from J, leaving 21 bases between them. The CDR3 totals 17 residues. Expressed TCRB transcripts were sequenced, since all the RNA that had been isolated was reverse transcribed. Measured with immunoSEQ multiplex PCR; TCRdb has only the in-frame clones, and not every one. The table shows a few hundred thousand clones, with approximately 11% occurring only once. The source is a woman under 40 in good health. The specimen was naive CD4+ T cells from blood. The chain couples TRBV9 to TRBJ2-1; the D gene is possibly TRBD1 (5 bases). For the CDR3, the DNA is TGTGCCAGCAGCGGGAATTATTGGGGCAATCGGGACAATGAGCAGTTCTTC. Amino acid sequence: CASSGNYWGNRDNEQFF.